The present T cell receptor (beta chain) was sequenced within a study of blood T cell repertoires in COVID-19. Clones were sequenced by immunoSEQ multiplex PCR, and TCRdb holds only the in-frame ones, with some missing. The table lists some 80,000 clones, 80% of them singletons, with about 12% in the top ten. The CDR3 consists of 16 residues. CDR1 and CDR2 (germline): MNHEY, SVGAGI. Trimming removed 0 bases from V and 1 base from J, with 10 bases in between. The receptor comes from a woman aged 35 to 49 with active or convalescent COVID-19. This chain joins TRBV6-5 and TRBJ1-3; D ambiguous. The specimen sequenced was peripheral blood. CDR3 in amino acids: CASSYSPRGSGNTIYF. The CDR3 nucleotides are TGTGCCAGCAGTTACTCCCCACGGGGATCTGGAAACACCATATATTTT.